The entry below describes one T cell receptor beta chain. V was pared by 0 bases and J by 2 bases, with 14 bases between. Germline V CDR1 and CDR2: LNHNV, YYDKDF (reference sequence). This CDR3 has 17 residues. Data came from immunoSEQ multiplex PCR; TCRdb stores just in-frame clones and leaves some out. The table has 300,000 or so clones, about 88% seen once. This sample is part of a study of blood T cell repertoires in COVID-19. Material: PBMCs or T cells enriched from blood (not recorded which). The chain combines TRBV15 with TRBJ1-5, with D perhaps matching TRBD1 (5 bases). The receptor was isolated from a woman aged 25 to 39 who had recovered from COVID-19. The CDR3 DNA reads TGTGCCACCAGCAGAGATTGGGGGGACTCGGGCAATCAGCCCCAGCATTTT. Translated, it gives CATSRDWGDSGNQPQHF.